This T cell receptor beta chain was identified during a study of T-cell memory formation after mild COVID-19. TCRalpha and TCRbeta libraries used 5'RACE with constant-segment primers and UMIs. Via MiXCR, TCRdb re-called the 5' RACE reads, giving one row per CDR3 protein. This sample has 120,000 or so distinct CDR3 sequences, with roughly 15% found just once. Remarks on this clonotype: What it recognizes is unknown.

Study-level points and caveats: Clones contracting day 15 to 85 were balanced CD4/CD8; later expanders leaned CD4+. There was no confirmation that second-wave clones peaking on day 37 were SARS-CoV-2 specific.

Sample: PBMCs or a T cell subset sorted from them (not recorded which). This clonotype was obtained from an adult woman who had mild COVID-19 (a few samples of this study predate the infection). Cell type and time point are not known.

CDR3 DNA sequence: TGTGCCAGCAGTTCTGGCGCAGGGGACTATGGCTACACCTTC. Translation: CASSSGAGDYGYTF. The chain is built from TRBV2 and TRBJ1-2; tentatively, D is TRBD1 (6 bases). V was trimmed by 5 bases and J by 3 bases, leaving 13 bases between them. The length of the CDR3 is 14 residues. Looked up from germline, CDR1 is SNHLY and CDR2 is FYNNEI.